This T cell receptor beta chain was documented in a study of cytomegalovirus exposure and HLA in healthy donors. This table comes from immunoSEQ multiplex PCR, and its TCRdb copy is limited to in-frame clones, with some not included. The sample includes 90,000 to 130,000 clones, around 95% of them seen just once. The V gene's germline CDR1 is SEHNR and CDR2 FQNEAQ (reference sequence). V gave up 6 bases and J gave up 0 bases, with 17 bases separating them. The CDR3 length is 16 residues. The chain joins TRBV7-9 to TRBJ1-1; tentatively, D is TRBD1 (5 bases). Input material: PBMCs. The source is a woman under 30 in good health and CMV-seronegative. CDR3 region: CASSRPRVDLNTEAFF. In DNA form, the CDR3 reads TGTGCCAGCAGTCGCCCCAGGGTCGACCTGAACACTGAAGCTTTCTTT.